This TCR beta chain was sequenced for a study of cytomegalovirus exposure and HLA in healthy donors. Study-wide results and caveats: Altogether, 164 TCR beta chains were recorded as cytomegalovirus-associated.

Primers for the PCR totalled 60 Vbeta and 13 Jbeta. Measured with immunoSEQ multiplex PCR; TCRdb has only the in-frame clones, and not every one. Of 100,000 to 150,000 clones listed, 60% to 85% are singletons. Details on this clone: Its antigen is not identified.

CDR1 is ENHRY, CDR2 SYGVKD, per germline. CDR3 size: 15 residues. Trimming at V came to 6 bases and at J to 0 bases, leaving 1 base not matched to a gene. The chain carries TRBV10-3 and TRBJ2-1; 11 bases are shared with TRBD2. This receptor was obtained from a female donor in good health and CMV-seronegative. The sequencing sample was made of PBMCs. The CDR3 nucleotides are TGTGCCATCAGCGGGACTAGCGGCTCCTACAATGAGCAGTTCTTC. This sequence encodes CAISGTSGSYNEQFF.